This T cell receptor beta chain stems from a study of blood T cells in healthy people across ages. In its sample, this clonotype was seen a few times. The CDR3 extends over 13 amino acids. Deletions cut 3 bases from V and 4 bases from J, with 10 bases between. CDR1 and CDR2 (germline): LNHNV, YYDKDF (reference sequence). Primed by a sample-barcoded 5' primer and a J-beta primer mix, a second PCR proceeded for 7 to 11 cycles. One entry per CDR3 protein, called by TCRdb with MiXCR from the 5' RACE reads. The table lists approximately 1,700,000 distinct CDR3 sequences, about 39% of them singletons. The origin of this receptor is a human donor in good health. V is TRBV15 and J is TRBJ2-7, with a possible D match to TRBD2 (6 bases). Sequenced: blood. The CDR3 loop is CATSRKAGYEQYF. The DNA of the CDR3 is TGTGCCACCAGCAGGAAAGCGGGTTACGAGCAGTACTTC.